The 26 T cell receptor beta chains reported below all come from one sample, sequenced in a study of blood T cells in healthy people across ages. Through a sample-barcoded 5' primer and a J-beta primer mix, a second PCR was run for roughly 7 to 12 cycles. One entry per CDR3 protein, called by TCRdb with MiXCR from the 5' RACE reads. The table records about 1.6 million distinct CDR3 sequences, about 31% of them present only once. The sequenced material came from blood. Receptors originate from a woman in her twenties or thirties in good health.

The chain couples TRBV2 to TRBJ2-2; TRBD1 matches at 9 bases. V lost 5 bases, J lost 6 bases, and 7 bases stayed unmatched. This CDR3 has 15 residues. Per the germline V gene, CDR1 is SNHLY and CDR2 is FYNNEI. Here the CDR3 reads CASSRTGGAAGELFF. Here the CDR3 DNA reads TGTGCCAGCAGTCGTACAGGGGGCGCGGCCGGGGAGCTGTTTTTT. The full variable domain, its missing parts supplied by reference TRBV2 and TRBJ2-2, is EPEVTQTPSHQVTQMGQEVILRCVPISNHLYFYWYRQILGQKVEFLVSFYNNEISEKSEIFDDQFSVERPDGSNFTLKIRSTKLEDSAMYFCASSRTGGAAGELFFGEGSRLTVL.

This clonotype appeared a single time. This sequence joins TRBV4-2 and TRBJ1-4; D is undetermined. CDR3 length equals 15 residues. Germline V gene lookup returns CDR1 LGHNA and CDR2 YNFKEQ. V was trimmed by 3 bases and J by 1 base, leaving 9 bases between them. The CDR3 reads CASSQARETNEKLFF. CDR3 sequence (DNA): TGTGCCAGCAGCCAGGCCCGAGAAACTAATGAAAAACTGTTTTTT.

The gene calls are TRBV20-1 and TRBJ2-3, with a possible D match to TRBD2 (5 bases). The CDR3 covers 16 residues. V gave up 3 bases and J gave up 5 bases, with 21 bases separating them. CDR1 and CDR2 (germline): DFQATT, SNEGSKA (reference sequence). Here the CDR3 reads CSASTAIPGDRDTQYF. The CDR3 DNA reads as TGCAGTGCTAGTACAGCCATACCCGGGGATCGAGATACGCAGTATTTT.

This clonotype was recorded a few times. The chain carries TRBV20-1 and TRBJ2-7, with 12 nucleotides matching TRBD2. The germline V gene encodes CDR1 DFQATT and CDR2 SNEGSKA (reference sequence). The V and J ends lost 5 bases and 0 bases, in that order; junction bases with no gene match: 5. The CDR3 consists of 15 residues. This CDR3 is CSAAGLAGTSYEQYF. CDR3 sequence (DNA): TGCAGTGCTGCCGGACTAGCGGGAACCTCCTACGAGCAGTACTTC.

The genes are TRBV28 and TRBJ1-5; maybe TRBD1 (6 bases). Germline CDR1 MDHEN, CDR2 SYDVKM. With 1 base removed from V and 3 bases from J, the gap between germline ends came to 19 bases. CDR3 length: 18 amino acids. The CDR3 loop is CASSLSPRGEGDNQPQHF. CDR3 coding DNA: TGTGCCAGCAGTTTATCCCCTAGGGGGGAGGGGGACAATCAGCCCCAGCATTTT.

The rearrangement joins TRBV4-1 to TRBJ1-5, with D tentatively TRBD1 (6 bases). The germline CDR1 and CDR2 sequences are MGHRA and YSYEKL. V lost 1 base and J lost 3, with 16 bases in between. The CDR3 runs 17 residues. The CDR3 bases are TGCGCCAGCAGCCAAGTCTTTGGGCGGGGGCCCAATCAGCCCCAGCATTTT. It yields the protein CASSQVFGRGPNQPQHF.

This clonotype was seen a few times. The rearrangement links TRBV6-6 to TRBJ2-7; the D gene is possibly TRBD1 (6 bases). V gave up 7 bases and J gave up 3 bases, with 10 bases separating them. Germline V gives CDR1 MNHNY, CDR2 SVGAGI (reference sequence). The CDR3 loop spans 12 amino acids. The CDR3 here is CASNQGNYEQYF. The CDR3 DNA is TGTGCCAGCAATCAGGGGAACTACGAGCAGTACTTC.

This clonotype occurred many times. The V and J genes are TRBV7-9 and TRBJ2-7; D unclear. The length of the CDR3 is 13 residues. Deletions cut 6 bases from V and 3 bases from J, with 12 bases between. Per the germline V gene, CDR1 is SEHNR and CDR2 is FQNEAQ (reference sequence). In DNA form, the CDR3 reads TGTGCCAGCAGTCCCCGTTCTGGCTACGAGCAGTACTTC. Encoded protein: CASSPRSGYEQYF.

J is TRBJ2-1 and V is TRBV11-2; 9 nucleotides line up with TRBD2. Germline CDR1 and CDR2: SGHAT and FQNNGV. This CDR3 comprises 17 residues. After removal of 3 bases from V and 7 bases from J, the junction contained 13 bases not matched to a gene. The CDR3: CASSFTTGGREGNEQFF. CDR3 sequence (DNA): TGTGCCAGCAGCTTTACGACTGGGGGGCGGGAGGGAAATGAGCAGTTCTTC.

This clonotype has a handful of counts. CDR3 loop: CSAPGQGNWNYGYTF. The CDR3 DNA follows: TGCAGTGCCCCGGGACAGGGAAATTGGAACTATGGCTACACCTTC. This chain joins TRBV20-1 and TRBJ1-2; 9 bases fit TRBD1. The CDR3 runs to 15 residues. The junction had 10 bases not matched to a gene; V was cut back by 6 bases and J by 2 bases. Germline V gene data show CDR1 as DFQATT and CDR2 as SNEGSKA (reference sequence).

In the case of this clonotype: A junction boundary mismatches the germline segment, possibly from a read error. The gene calls are TRBV27 and TRBJ2-7; 8 nucleotides align to TRBD2. This CDR3 comprises 15 residues. Germline CDR1 reads MNHEY; CDR2 reads SMNVEV (reference sequence). CDR3 nucleotide sequence: TGTGCCTGCAGGCAAGCGGGAGCTAGGTCCTACGAGCAGTACTTC. This encodes CACRQAGARSYEQYF.

The J gene is TRBJ2-5, the V gene TRBV13; D uncertain. The assigned J gene may be wrong: the sequence end matches TRBJ2-7 better. This CDR3 contains 14 residues. CDR1 is PRHDT and CDR2 is FYEKMQ in the germline V gene (reference sequence). CDR3 loop: CASSLKLSVREQYF. Here the CDR3 DNA reads TGTGCCAGCAGCTTAAAGCTGTCGGTCCGCGAGCAGTACTTC.

This clonotype was seen a handful of times. The V gene is TRBV7-9, the J gene TRBJ2-7, with D unresolved. CDR3 length: 14 residues. CDR1 is SEHNR and CDR2 is FQNEAQ in the germline V gene (reference sequence). The ends were cut back, 3 bases at V and 0 bases at J, with 9 bases in the middle. In DNA, the CDR3 is TGTGCCAGCAGCTTCTATGATAGCTCCTACGAGCAGTACTTC. It encodes CASSFYDSSYEQYF.

Many counts were recorded for this clonotype. The chain joins TRBV29-1 to TRBJ2-7; TRBD2 matches 11 bases. The CDR3 sequence is 15 residues long. Trimming at V came to 2 bases and at J to 2 bases, leaving 5 bases not matched to a gene. Germline-derived CDR1 and CDR2 are SQVTM and ANQGSEA. The chain's CDR3 is CSVEWLAGGAYEQYF. The CDR3 region has the DNA TGCAGCGTTGAATGGCTAGCGGGGGGCGCCTACGAGCAGTACTTC.

This clonotype came up a few times. The rearrangement links TRBV7-8 to TRBJ2-1; 7 nucleotides agree with TRBD2. Trimming took 7 bases from V and 7 from J; bases not matched to a gene: 22. This CDR3 contains 18 residues. Germline CDR1 reads SGHVS; CDR2 reads FQNEAQ. CDR3 in amino acids: CASTRGGDSWTERNEQFF. The CDR3 nucleotides are TGTGCCAGCACCCGGGGAGGGGATTCATGGACCGAGAGGAATGAGCAGTTCTTC.

V gene TRBV3-1 combines with J gene TRBJ1-5; D gene ambiguous. Germline lookup yields CDR1 LGHDT and CDR2 YNNKEL (reference sequence). The CDR3 extends over 15 amino acids. V was trimmed by 3 bases and J by 0 bases, leaving 9 bases between them. CDR3 amino acids: CASSQSFDSNQPQHF. The CDR3 DNA is TGTGCCAGCAGCCAGAGCTTCGATAGCAATCAGCCCCAGCATTTT.

The chain uses TRBV15 and TRBJ2-1; TRBD2 might be the D (5 bases). Germline V CDR1 and CDR2: LNHNV, YYDKDF (reference sequence). V lost 0 bases and J lost 10, with 13 bases in between. The CDR3 is made up of 14 amino acids. This CDR3 is CATSRDLRVGEQFF. CDR3 nucleotide sequence: TGTGCCACCAGCAGAGATCTGAGGGTAGGGGAGCAGTTCTTC.

This sequence joins TRBV9 and TRBJ2-7; 7 bases line up with TRBD2. From germline, CDR1 is SGDLS and CDR2 YYNGEE. This CDR3 contains 14 residues. Trimming removed 4 bases from V and 7 bases from J; junction bases left unmatched: 11. The CDR3 region is CASSSGEGVEEQYF. CDR3 in DNA: TGTGCCAGCAGCTCCGGGGAGGGAGTAGAAGAGCAGTACTTC.

A few counts support this clonotype. This chain connects TRBV5-1 to TRBJ2-6; weak D call: TRBD1 (6 bases). The CDR3 contains 18 residues. V was pared by 4 bases and J by 0 bases, with 17 bases between. The germline gives CDR1 SGHRS, CDR2 YFSETQ. CDR3 loop: CASSPGTPLYSGANVLTF. In DNA form, the CDR3 reads TGCGCCAGCAGCCCAGGGACACCTCTTTACTCTGGGGCCAACGTCCTGACTTTC.

The V and J genes are TRBV5-1 and TRBJ2-7; 10 bases fit TRBD2. The germline CDR1 and CDR2 sequences are SGHRS and YFSETQ. The CDR3 contains 16 residues. J lost 2 bases, V lost 4 bases, and 9 bases had no gene match. This CDR3 reads CASSVLPSGGPYEQYF. The DNA of the CDR3 is TGCGCCAGCAGCGTACTTCCTAGCGGGGGACCCTACGAGCAGTACTTC.

Of note for this clonotype: The junction shows a germline mismatch at one end, possibly a read error. The V gene is TRBV3-1, the J gene TRBJ2-1; D is possibly TRBD2 (5 bases). Germline CDR1 LGHDT, CDR2 YNNKEL (reference sequence). The CDR3 is made up of 14 amino acids. CDR3 amino acids: CASSHAGFGNEQFF. For the CDR3, the DNA is TGTGCCAGTAGCCATGCGGGTTTTGGCAATGAGCAGTTCTTC.

This chain joins TRBV24-1 and TRBJ2-5; 7 bases line up with TRBD1. There are 17 residues in the CDR3. CDR1 is KGHDR and CDR2 is SFDVKD in the germline V gene. V shed 4 bases, J shed 5 bases, and the junction held 15 bases outside the gene matches. CDR3 loop: CATSERTGVSASETQYF. In DNA form, the CDR3 reads TGTGCCACCAGTGAGAGGACAGGCGTCAGTGCATCGGAGACCCAGTACTTC.

This clonotype came up many times. This chain connects TRBV28 to TRBJ2-7; D is uncertain. The V end lost 5 bases, the J end lost 2 bases, and 7 bases lay between the germline ends. In germline, CDR1 is MDHEN, CDR2 SYDVKM. CDR3 length: 12 residues. The CDR3 is CASSPSPYEQYF. In DNA form, the CDR3 reads TGTGCCAGCAGTCCCTCCCCCTACGAGCAGTACTTC.

The chain couples TRBV4-2 to TRBJ2-1, with D perhaps matching TRBD1 (6 bases). Trimming cost V 0 bases and J 3 bases, with 15 bases left between them. Germline lookup yields CDR1 LGHNA and CDR2 YNFKEQ. CDR3 size: 17 residues. The CDR3 sequence is CASSQDLRDTYYNEQFF. In nucleotides, the CDR3 is TGTGCCAGCAGCCAAGATCTAAGGGACACCTACTACAATGAGCAGTTCTTC.

Regarding this clonotype: One end of the junction fails to match germline, which may point to a read error. This chain links TRBV28 with TRBJ1-5; maybe TRBD1 (6 bases). The CDR3 sequence is 15 residues long. Germline V gene data show CDR1 as MDHEN and CDR2 as SYDVKM. DNA of the CDR3: TGTGCCAGCAGTTTGGGGCAGGGGTATCGTCAGCCCCGGCATTTT. Protein product: CASSLGQGYRQPRHF.

In this sample, this clonotype turned up a few times. The chain links TRBV7-6 to TRBJ2-3, with a tentative D call TRBD2 (7 bases). Per germline, CDR1 SGHVS and CDR2 FNYEAQ. V was cut by 5 bases and J by 3 bases, with 18 bases left in between. This CDR3 is 16 amino acids long. CDR3 region: CASSTKGGGPTDTQYF. DNA for the CDR3: TGTGCCAGCAGCACTAAGGGGGGAGGGCCGACAGATACGCAGTATTTT.